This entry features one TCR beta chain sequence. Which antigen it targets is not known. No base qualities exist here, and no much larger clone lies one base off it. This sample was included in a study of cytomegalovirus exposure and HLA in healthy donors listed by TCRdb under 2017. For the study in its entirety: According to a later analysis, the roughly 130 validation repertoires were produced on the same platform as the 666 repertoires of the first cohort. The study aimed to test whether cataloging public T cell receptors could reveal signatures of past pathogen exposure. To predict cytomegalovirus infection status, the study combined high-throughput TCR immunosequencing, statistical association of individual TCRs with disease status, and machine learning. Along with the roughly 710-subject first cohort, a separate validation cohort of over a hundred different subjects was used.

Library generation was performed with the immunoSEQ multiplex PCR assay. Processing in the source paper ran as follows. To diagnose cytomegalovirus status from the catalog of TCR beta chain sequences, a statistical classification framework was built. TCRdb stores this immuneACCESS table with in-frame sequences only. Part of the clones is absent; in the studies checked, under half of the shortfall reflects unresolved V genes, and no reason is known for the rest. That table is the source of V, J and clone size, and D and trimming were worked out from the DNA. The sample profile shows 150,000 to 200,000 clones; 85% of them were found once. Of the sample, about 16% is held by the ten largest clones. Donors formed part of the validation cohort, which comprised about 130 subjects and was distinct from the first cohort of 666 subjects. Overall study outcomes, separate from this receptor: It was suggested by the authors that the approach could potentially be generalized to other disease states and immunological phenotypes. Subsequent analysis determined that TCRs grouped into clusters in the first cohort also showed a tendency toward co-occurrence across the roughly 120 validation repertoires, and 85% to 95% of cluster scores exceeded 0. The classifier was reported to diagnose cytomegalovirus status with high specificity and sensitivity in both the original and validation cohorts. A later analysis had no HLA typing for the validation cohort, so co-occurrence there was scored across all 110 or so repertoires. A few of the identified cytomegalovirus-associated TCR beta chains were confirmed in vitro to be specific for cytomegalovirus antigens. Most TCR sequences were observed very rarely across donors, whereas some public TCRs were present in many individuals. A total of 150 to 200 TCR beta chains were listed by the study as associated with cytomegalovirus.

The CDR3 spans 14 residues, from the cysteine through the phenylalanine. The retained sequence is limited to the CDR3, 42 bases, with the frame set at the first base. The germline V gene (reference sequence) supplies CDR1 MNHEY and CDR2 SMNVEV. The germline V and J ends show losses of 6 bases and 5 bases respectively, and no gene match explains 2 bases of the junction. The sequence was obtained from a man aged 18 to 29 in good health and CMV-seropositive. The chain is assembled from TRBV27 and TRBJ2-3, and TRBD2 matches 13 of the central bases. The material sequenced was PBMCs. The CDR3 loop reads CASRGLAGVDTQYF. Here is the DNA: TGTGCCAGCAGAGGACTAGCGGGAGTAGATACGCAGTATTTT.